Each of the 24 T cell receptor beta chains below was sequenced from the same sample in a study of shared clonotypes between healthy human individuals. Method: immunoSEQ multiplex PCR; TCRdb's copy keeps in-frame clones and lacks some. The sample lists about 2.4 million clones; 93% were seen once. The sample taken for sequencing was naive CD4+ T cells from PBMCs. Subset reported: CD45RA+ positively selected. These receptors were taken from a young man in good health. Some clones in this sample may be carry-over from other donors' samples.

In this sample, this clone turned up once. The V gene is TRBV19, the J gene TRBJ1-2, with D possibly TRBD1 on 5 matching bases. Germline V CDR1 and CDR2: LNHDA, SQIVND (reference sequence). The V gene lost 8 bases and the J gene lost 3 bases, with 19 bases spanning the gap. CDR3 length: 15 residues. This CDR3 is CASSSVRDLDYGYTF. CDR3 DNA sequence: TGTGCCAGTTCCTCCGTCAGGGATTTAGACTATGGCTACACCTTC.

The CDR3 region has the DNA TGCGCCAGCAGCTTGGCAGCAACAGGGGCCCCTGAAAAACTGTTTTTT. Translating gives CASSLAATGAPEKLFF. The rearrangement joins TRBV5-1 to TRBJ1-4, with 7 bases aligning to TRBD1. In germline, CDR1 is SGHRS, CDR2 YFSETQ. The CDR3 extends over 16 amino acids. Losses at the gene ends were 0 bases for V and 7 bases for J; bases not matched to a gene: 9. The full variable domain, rest sourced from reference TRBV5-1 and TRBJ1-4, is KAGVTQTPRYLIKTRGQQVTLSCSPISGHRSVSWYQQTPGQGLQFLFEYFSETQRNKGNFPGRFSGRQFSNSRSEMNVSTLELGDSALYLCASSLAATGAPEKLFFGSGTQLSVL.

The genes are TRBV29-1 and TRBJ2-5; 8 bases agree with TRBD2. Near its end, the DNA agrees better with TRBJ2-7, so the J call may be wrong. The CDR3 has 14 residues. Looked up from germline, CDR1 is SQVTM and CDR2 is ANQGSEA. The CDR3 loop reads CSVSTSGSAYEQYF. The CDR3 region has the DNA TGCAGCGTAAGTACTAGCGGTAGCGCCTACGAGCAGTACTTC.

The chain uses TRBV6-1 and TRBJ2-6, with D uncertain. The germline V gene encodes CDR1 MNHNS and CDR2 SASEGT. This CDR3 has 15 residues. Trimming stripped 6 bases from V and 0 bases from J, with 9 bases between. CDR3: CASSRTGSGANVLTF. The CDR3 nucleotides are TGTGCCAGCAGCCGGACCGGCTCTGGGGCCAACGTCCTGACTTTC.

The chain uses TRBV18 and TRBJ2-3; no reliable D call. Germline values: CDR1 KGHSH, CDR2 LQKENI. Trimming shortened V by 1 base and J by 2 bases, and 4 bases separated the two germline ends. CDR3 length: 13 residues. The DNA of the CDR3 is TGTGCCAGCTCACCACAGGCCACAGATACGCAGTATTTT. Its translation: CASSPQATDTQYF.

The J gene is TRBJ1-1, the V gene TRBV2; maybe TRBD1 (5 bases). Germline V gives CDR1 SNHLY, CDR2 FYNNEI. This CDR3 is built from 14 residues. The V and J ends lost 8 bases and 2 bases respectively, with 15 bases between them. The CDR3 is CASVRGRGNTEAFF. CDR3 sequence (DNA): TGTGCCAGCGTGCGGGGCCGCGGAAACACTGAAGCTTTCTTT.

CDR3 residues: CASSFRDRGYNEQFF. The CDR3 DNA reads as TGTGCCAGCAGCTTCCGGGACAGGGGCTACAATGAGCAGTTCTTC. The chain has TRBV9 and TRBJ2-1; 10 bases line up with TRBD1. The CDR3 is 15 residues long. The junction had 4 bases not matched to a gene; V was cut back by 4 bases and J by 3 bases. Per germline, CDR1 SGDLS and CDR2 YYNGEE.

The chain uses TRBV2 and TRBJ1-5; 7 nucleotides line up with TRBD1. This CDR3 has 14 amino acids. The V segment lost 6 bases and the J segment 0 bases; nucleotides outside the gene matches: 2. Germline V gene lookup returns CDR1 SNHLY and CDR2 FYNNEI. The CDR3 nucleotides are TGTGCCAGCAGCGGGACAGTTAGCAATCAGCCCCAGCATTTT. It encodes CASSGTVSNQPQHF. Using reference TRBV2 and TRBJ1-5 for the parts outside the CDR3, the full variable domain is EPEVTQTPSHQVTQMGQEVILRCVPISNHLYFYWYRQILGQKVEFLVSFYNNEISEKSEIFDDQFSVERPDGSNFTLKIRSTKLEDSAMYFCASSGTVSNQPQHFGDGTRLSIL.

A note on this clone: The sample holds other DNA sequences that translate to the same CDR3. The chain couples TRBV11-2 to TRBJ2-3; D unresolved. Per germline, CDR1 SGHAT and CDR2 FQNNGV. Trimming stripped 1 base from V and 6 bases from J, with 11 bases between. The CDR3 has 14 residues. CDR3 in DNA: TGTGCCAGCAGCTTAGGCCCACTAAGGGATACGCAGTATTTT. Its protein product is CASSLGPLRDTQYF.

This rearrangement joins TRBV25-1 to TRBJ2-7, with TRBD1 matching over 9 bases. This CDR3 spans 14 amino acids. In germline, CDR1 is MGHDK, CDR2 SYGVNS. The junction had 6 bases not matched to a gene; V was cut back by 4 bases and J by 5 bases. Here the CDR3 reads CASSAGTGINEQYF. The CDR3 DNA reads as TGTGCCAGCAGTGCCGGGACAGGGATCAACGAGCAGTACTTC.

The V gene is TRBV10-3, the J gene TRBJ1-5; possibly TRBD1 for D (5 bases). Germline loops: CDR1 ENHRY, CDR2 SYGVKD. Trimming cost V 4 bases and J 6 bases, with 13 bases left between them. The CDR3 sequence is 14 residues long. CDR3 coding DNA: TGTGCCATCAGTGGGAGCGGGGGAGGTCAGCCCCAGCATTTT. This codes for CAISGSGGGQPQHF.

This chain links TRBV29-1 with TRBJ2-7, with D possibly TRBD1 on 6 matching bases. CDR3 length: 16 amino acids. Germline V lookup: CDR1 SQVTM, CDR2 ANQGSEA. The V and J ends lost 2 bases and 6 bases respectively, with 23 bases between them. In DNA, the CDR3 is TGCAGCGTTGAAAGCCAGTTTTTACAGGGTCGGGGCGAGCAGTACTTC. Its translation is CSVESQFLQGRGEQYF.

The gene calls are TRBV19 and TRBJ1-2, with 8 bases aligning to TRBD1. This CDR3 region has 14 residues. The germline V gene has CDR1 LNHDA and CDR2 SQIVND (reference sequence). The ends lost 2 bases at V and 8 bases at J; junction bases unmatched: 7. The CDR3 region is CASSITGQAGGYTF. The CDR3 nucleotides are TGTGCCAGTAGTATAACGGGACAGGCGGGCGGCTACACCTTC.

The rearrangement uses TRBV5-1 and TRBJ2-1; no reliable D call. Trimming cost V 4 bases and J 2 bases, with 22 bases left between them. The CDR3 length is 18 residues. Germline V gene data show CDR1 as SGHRS and CDR2 as YFSETQ. CDR3 region: CASSVGSSSRGAYNEQFF. The CDR3 DNA reads TGCGCCAGCAGCGTGGGCAGTTCCAGTCGAGGTGCCTACAATGAGCAGTTCTTC.

The table lists this clone with a few counts. Other DNA sequences in the sample encode the same CDR3. V and J are TRBV5-1 and TRBJ2-5; the D call may be TRBD1 or TRBD2 (6 bases each). The length of the CDR3 is 13 residues. Per germline, CDR1 SGHRS and CDR2 YFSETQ. Trimming took off 0 bases at V and 5 bases at J, with 8 bases between the two ends. Here the CDR3 reads CASSLVGGETQYF. Here the CDR3 DNA reads TGCGCCAGCAGCTTGGTAGGGGGGGAGACCCAGTACTTC.

The chain has TRBV30 and TRBJ2-7, with 13 bases aligning to TRBD2. V dropped 0 bases and J dropped 2; count of bases not matched to a gene: 7. Germline lookup yields CDR1 GTSNPN and CDR2 SVGIG (reference sequence). The CDR3 spans 17 residues. CDR3 coding DNA: TGTGCCTGGAGTGTAGGATGGACTAGCGGGGGACCCTACGAGCAGTACTTC. It encodes CAWSVGWTSGGPYEQYF.

This clone appeared a single time. This sequence joins TRBV4-2 and TRBJ2-3; TRBD2 matches at 7 bases. This CDR3 has 17 amino acids. After removal of 5 bases from V and 4 bases from J, the junction contained 15 bases not matched to a gene. The germline V gene encodes CDR1 LGHNA and CDR2 YNFKEQ. DNA for the CDR3: TGTGCCAGCAGCTTCCAATCGGGGGGAGGAGGGCCAGATACGCAGTATTTT. Translation: CASSFQSGGGGPDTQYF.

J is TRBJ2-7 and V is TRBV6-5; a weak D match, TRBD2 (7 bases). The V gene's germline CDR1 is MNHEY and CDR2 SVGAGI. Deletions cut 7 bases from V and 6 bases from J, with 22 bases between. The CDR3 length is 15 residues. The CDR3 reads CASTARGGRGSEQYF. DNA of the CDR3: TGTGCCAGCACCGCTCGCGGGGGCCGTGGGTCCGAGCAGTACTTC.

The chain employs TRBV15 and TRBJ1-5; the match to TRBD1 covers 9 bases. The CDR3 has 17 residues. The germline CDR1 and CDR2 sequences are LNHNV and YYDKDF (reference sequence). V shed 2 bases and J 2 bases; nucleotides not matched to a gene: 7. CDR3 protein: CATSRSKGQGGNQPQHF. In DNA form, the CDR3 reads TGTGCCACCAGCAGATCCAAGGGACAGGGTGGCAATCAGCCCCAGCATTTT.

The rearrangement links TRBV11-3 to TRBJ1-1, with unresolved D. V was shortened by 1 base and J by 7 bases, with 10 bases between the two germline ends. The CDR3 sequence is 13 residues long. Per the germline V gene, CDR1 is SGHNT and CDR2 is YENEEA. CDR3 sequence (DNA): TGTGCCAGCAGCTTAGGAGTAAGCGGTGAAGCTTTCTTT. Translating it yields CASSLGVSGEAFF.

The J gene is TRBJ2-3, the V gene TRBV2; D perhaps matches TRBD2 (5 bases). Germline values: CDR1 SNHLY, CDR2 FYNNEI. Trimming cost V 6 bases and J 5 bases, with 12 bases left between them. The CDR3 extends over 13 amino acids. CDR3 residues: CASSKNRGDTQYF. The CDR3, as DNA: TGTGCCAGCAGCAAGAACCGGGGAGATACGCAGTATTTT.

Regarding this clone: Compared with germline, one end of the junction differs, possibly owing to a read error. This chain's CDR3 is CASSRQLSF. The CDR3, as DNA: TGTGCCAGCAGTAGACAGTTATCTTTT. The gene calls are TRBV6-4 and TRBJ1-4; perhaps TRBD1 as D (5 bases). This CDR3 is 9 amino acids long. Per the germline V gene, CDR1 is MRHNA and CDR2 is SNTAGT.

This chain connects TRBV7-7 to TRBJ2-3; D is unresolved. CDR3 length: 14 amino acids. Per the germline V gene, CDR1 is SSHAT and CDR2 is FNYEAQ (reference sequence). V gave up 1 base and J gave up 4 bases, with 9 bases separating them. CDR3 residues: CASSLEGYSDTQYF. Here the CDR3 DNA reads TGTGCCAGCAGCTTAGAGGGTTATTCAGATACGCAGTATTTT.

This clone was observed a few times. The chain employs TRBV7-9 and TRBJ1-5; D is undetermined. From germline, CDR1 is SEHNR and CDR2 FQNEAQ (reference sequence). With 1 base removed from V and 3 bases from J, the gap between germline ends came to 4 bases. The CDR3 loop spans 13 amino acids. This chain's CDR3 is CASSLGDNQPQHF. CDR3 DNA: TGTGCCAGCAGCTTAGGGGACAATCAGCCCCAGCATTTT.